Below, 21 T cell receptor beta chains from the same sample are listed, as sequenced in a study of cytomegalovirus exposure and HLA in healthy donors. Amplification used 60 Vbeta primers and 13 Jbeta primers. Method: immunoSEQ multiplex PCR; TCRdb's copy keeps in-frame clones and lacks some. The sample yields 120,000 to 150,000 clones, 73% seen once. The source material was PBMCs. The receptors originated from a human donor in good health.

This clone was recorded only once. This chain connects TRBV7-9 to TRBJ2-2, with 8 bases aligning to TRBD1. The CDR3 runs to 16 residues. Losses at the gene ends were 2 bases for V and 5 bases for J; bases not matched to a gene: 7. Germline assignment: CDR1 SEHNR and CDR2 FQNEAQ (reference sequence). As DNA, the CDR3 is TGTGCCAGCAGCTTAAGGACAGGGTTTGTGACCGGGGAGCTGTTTTTT. As protein: CASSLRTGFVTGELFF. Complete variable domain (other parts from reference TRBV7-9 and TRBJ2-2): DTGVSQNPRHKITKRGQNVTFRCDPISEHNRLYWYRQTLGQGPEFLTYFQNEAQLEKSRLLSDRFSAERPKGSFSTLEIQRTEQGDSAMYLCASSLRTGFVTGELFFGEGSRLTVL.

This clone was counted only a few times. The chain recombines TRBV28 with TRBJ1-1; the D is unclear. Deletions cut 8 bases from V and 1 base from J, with 11 bases between. CDR3 size: 13 residues. CDR1 is MDHEN and CDR2 is SYDVKM in the germline V gene. CDR3 in amino acids: CASHGQWNTEAFF. As DNA, the CDR3 is TGTGCCAGCCATGGGCAGTGGAACACTGAAGCTTTCTTT.

A few counts support this clone. V and J are TRBV6-5 and TRBJ1-1, with D hard to call. The CDR3 sequence is 12 residues long. Germline lookup yields CDR1 MNHEY and CDR2 SVGAGI. V was pared by 5 bases and J by 4 bases, with 8 bases between. The CDR3 region is CASSHGSTEAFF. CDR3 nucleotides: TGTGCCAGCAGTCACGGGAGCACTGAAGCTTTCTTT.

This chain connects TRBV6-5 to TRBJ1-2; 8 positions match TRBD1. This CDR3 has 16 amino acids. V dropped 0 bases and J dropped 10; count of bases not matched to a gene: 13. Germline lookup yields CDR1 MNHEY and CDR2 SVGAGI. The CDR3 reads CASSYSRSRGRFVYTF. CDR3 bases: TGTGCCAGCAGTTACTCGAGATCCAGGGGGCGATTCGTCTACACCTTC.

The chain combines TRBV15 with TRBJ2-1, with TRBD1 matching 7 bases. CDR3 size: 16 residues. V was clipped by 0 bases and J by 7 bases; unmatched bases: 9. CDR1 and CDR2 from the germline V gene are LNHNV and YYDKDF (reference sequence). CDR3 protein: CATSRDPEGASNEQFF. The CDR3 DNA reads as TGTGCCACCAGCAGAGATCCTGAGGGGGCGAGTAATGAGCAGTTCTTC.

The rearrangement joins TRBV30 to TRBJ2-5; TRBD1 aligns across 7 bases. This CDR3 spans 13 amino acids. The germline gives CDR1 GTSNPN, CDR2 SVGIG (reference sequence). J gave up 1 base and V 4 bases, and 3 bases lay outside the gene matches. The CDR3 bases are TGTGCCTGGACCACAGGGGTCCAAGAGACCCAGTACTTC. Translated, it gives CAWTTGVQETQYF.

The chain joins TRBV6-1 to TRBJ1-6; TRBD1 matches 8 bases. The CDR3 sequence is 14 residues long. After removal of 6 bases from V and 7 bases from J, the junction contained 5 bases not matched to a gene. The V gene's germline CDR1 is MNHNS and CDR2 SASEGT. As DNA, the CDR3 is TGTGCCAGCAGCCCAGGGGGCGAGAATTCACCCCTCCACTTT. Encoded protein: CASSPGGENSPLHF.

This clone was detected only a few times. The chain carries TRBV28 and TRBJ2-3; tentative D call: TRBD2 (6 bases). Germline V gene data show CDR1 as MDHEN and CDR2 as SYDVKM. This CDR3 has 13 amino acids. Deletions cut 3 bases from V and 4 bases from J, with 8 bases between. The CDR3, as DNA: TGTGCCAGCAGTTTTGGGGGGTCAGATACGCAGTATTTT. Amino acids: CASSFGGSDTQYF.

The rearrangement uses TRBV28 and TRBJ2-1; 7 nucleotides line up with TRBD2. CDR1 and CDR2 (germline): MDHEN, SYDVKM. There are 14 residues in the CDR3. V gave up 4 bases and J gave up 1 base; unmatched junction bases: 1. DNA for the CDR3: TGTGCCAGCAGTTCCGGGGGGTCCTACAATGAGCAGTTCTTC. Its protein product is CASSSGGSYNEQFF.

The J gene is TRBJ1-6, the V gene TRBV9, with a weak D call TRBD1 (6 bases). The CDR3 loop spans 16 amino acids. The germline CDR1 and CDR2 sequences are SGDLS and YYNGEE. V lost 0 bases and J lost 8, with 15 bases in between. The CDR3 DNA sequence: TGTGCCAGCAGCGTAGAGGCTTGGGCAGGGGATTCACCCCTCCACTTT. It encodes CASSVEAWAGDSPLHF. Full variable domain (outside the CDR3, taken from reference TRBV9 and TRBJ1-6): DSGVTQTPKHLITATGQRVTLRCSPRSGDLSVYWYQQSLDQGLQFLIQYYNGEERAKGNILERFSAQQFPDLHSELNLSSLELGDSALYFCASSVEAWAGDSPLHFGNGTRLTVT.

The rearrangement joins TRBV25-1 to TRBJ2-7; D is unresolved. The CDR3 length is 13 residues. The germline V and J ends were trimmed by 4 bases and 0 bases, with 7 bases remaining between them. Germline V lookup: CDR1 MGHDK, CDR2 SYGVNS. The CDR3, as DNA: TGTGCCAGCAGTGCACAGTCCTCCTACGAGCAGTACTTC. Translating gives CASSAQSSYEQYF.

The V and J genes are TRBV15 and TRBJ2-7; 8 bases map to TRBD2. V shed 1 base, J shed 0 bases, and the junction held 5 bases outside the gene matches. Germline CDR1 and CDR2: LNHNV and YYDKDF (reference sequence). The CDR3 has 16 residues. The CDR3 nucleotides read TGTGCCACCAGCAGAGGTCGCGGGAGGAGCTCCTACGAGCAGTACTTC. Translation gives CATSRGRGRSSYEQYF. Supplemented by reference TRBV15 and TRBJ2-7, the full variable domain reads DAMVIQNPRYQVTQFGKPVTLSCSQTLNHNVMYWYQQKSSQAPKLLFHYYDKDFNNEADTPDNFQSRRPNTSFCFLDIRSPGLGDTAMYLCATSRGRGRSSYEQYFGPGTRLTVT.

The chain couples TRBV6-5 to TRBJ1-6; no reliable D call. The CDR3 runs to 12 residues. V was shortened by 5 bases and J by 6 bases, with 5 bases between the two germline ends. CDR1 is MNHEY and CDR2 is SVGAGI in the germline V gene. The CDR3 loop is CASSPGNSPLHF. In nucleotides, the CDR3 is TGTGCCAGCAGTCCCGGTAATTCACCCCTCCACTTT.

This clone was seen just once. V gene TRBV5-1 combines with J gene TRBJ1-2; the match to TRBD1 covers 7 bases. The CDR3 covers 12 residues. Germline CDR1 SGHRS, CDR2 YFSETQ. The junction had 3 bases not matched to a gene; V was cut back by 2 bases and J by 8 bases. In nucleotides, the CDR3 is TGCGCCAGCAGCTTCACAGGGGCCGGCTACACCTTC. This gives the protein CASSFTGAGYTF.

This clone was detected only a few times. This chain joins TRBV4-2 and TRBJ2-1; D is perhaps TRBD1 (6 bases). The CDR3 is 15 residues long. Germline assignment: CDR1 LGHNA and CDR2 YNFKEQ. V was shortened by 1 base and J by 2 bases, with 9 bases between the two germline ends. This chain's CDR3 is CASSQGQDPYNEQFF. CDR3 nucleotide sequence: TGTGCCAGCAGCCAAGGACAGGACCCCTACAATGAGCAGTTCTTC.

This clone is a singleton in its sample. The chain carries TRBV6-1 and TRBJ1-5, with 8 nucleotides matching TRBD1. There are 14 residues in the CDR3. The germline CDR1 and CDR2 sequences are MNHNS and SASEGT. Unmatched junction bases numbered 6, after V lost 4 bases and J lost 7 bases. CDR3 protein: CASSASGGGQPQHF. The CDR3 DNA follows: TGTGCCAGCAGTGCTTCAGGGGGCGGACAGCCCCAGCATTTT.

The count of this clone is one. This chain uses TRBV29-1 with TRBJ2-7; 8 positions match TRBD1. CDR3 length: 14 residues. Trimming at V came to 7 bases and at J to 3 bases, leaving 11 bases not matched to a gene. Looked up from germline, CDR1 is SQVTM and CDR2 is ANQGSEA. CDR3 sequence reads: CSAQRGQGIYEQYF. CDR3 nucleotide sequence: TGCAGCGCTCAACGAGGACAGGGAATCTACGAGCAGTACTTC.

DNA of the CDR3: TGTGCCAGCAGACCTAGACTAGCGGAGTCCTACGAGCAGTACTTC. Protein: CASRPRLAESYEQYF. The chain joins TRBV6-1 to TRBJ2-7; 9 positions match TRBD2. There are 15 residues in the CDR3. Trimming took 6 bases from V and 1 from J; bases not matched to a gene: 7. CDR1 and CDR2 (germline): MNHNS, SASEGT.

This clone was counted a few times. In DNA form, the CDR3 reads TGTGCCAGTAAGTGGGCGAACACTGAAGCTTTCTTT. It yields the protein CASKWANTEAFF. The chain carries TRBV19 and TRBJ1-1, with unresolved D. Germline V lookup: CDR1 LNHDA, CDR2 SQIVND (reference sequence). The CDR3 loop spans 12 amino acids. Trimming took off 7 bases at V and 1 base at J, with 7 bases between the two ends.

The V gene is TRBV5-5, the J gene TRBJ1-5; 7 nucleotides agree with TRBD1. The CDR3 covers 15 residues. Germline V gene sequence: CDR1 SGHKS, CDR2 YYEKEE (reference sequence). V trimming: 1 base; J trimming: 6 bases; junction bases outside the gene matches: 7. The CDR3 coding sequence is TGTGCCAGCAGCTTGTTTATGCAGGGGGTTCAGCCCCAGCATTTT. Encoded protein: CASSLFMQGVQPQHF.

The chain links TRBV5-1 to TRBJ2-5; the D gene is possibly TRBD1 (6 bases). Trimming shortened V by 6 bases and J by 5 bases, and 8 bases separated the two germline ends. CDR3 length equals 11 residues. Germline V lookup: CDR1 SGHRS, CDR2 YFSETQ. The CDR3 sequence is CASIQGETQYF. The CDR3 coding sequence is TGCGCCAGCATACAGGGTGAGACCCAGTACTTC.